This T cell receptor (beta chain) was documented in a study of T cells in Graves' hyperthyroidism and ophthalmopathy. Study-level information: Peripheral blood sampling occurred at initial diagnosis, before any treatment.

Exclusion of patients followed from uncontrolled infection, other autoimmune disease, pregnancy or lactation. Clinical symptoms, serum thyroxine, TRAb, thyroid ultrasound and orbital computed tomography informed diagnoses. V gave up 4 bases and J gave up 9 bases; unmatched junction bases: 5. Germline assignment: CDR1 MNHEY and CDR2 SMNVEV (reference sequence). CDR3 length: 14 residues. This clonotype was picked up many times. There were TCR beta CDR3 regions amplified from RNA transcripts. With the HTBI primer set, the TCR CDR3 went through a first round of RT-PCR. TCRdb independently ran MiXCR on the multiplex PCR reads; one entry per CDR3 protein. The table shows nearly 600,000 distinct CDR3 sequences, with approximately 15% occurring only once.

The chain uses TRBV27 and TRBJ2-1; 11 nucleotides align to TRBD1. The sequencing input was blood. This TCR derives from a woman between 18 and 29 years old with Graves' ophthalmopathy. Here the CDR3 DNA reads TGTGCCAGCAGTTCGCCGGGACAGGGGGGTGAGCAGTTCTTC. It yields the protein CASSSPGQGGEQFF.